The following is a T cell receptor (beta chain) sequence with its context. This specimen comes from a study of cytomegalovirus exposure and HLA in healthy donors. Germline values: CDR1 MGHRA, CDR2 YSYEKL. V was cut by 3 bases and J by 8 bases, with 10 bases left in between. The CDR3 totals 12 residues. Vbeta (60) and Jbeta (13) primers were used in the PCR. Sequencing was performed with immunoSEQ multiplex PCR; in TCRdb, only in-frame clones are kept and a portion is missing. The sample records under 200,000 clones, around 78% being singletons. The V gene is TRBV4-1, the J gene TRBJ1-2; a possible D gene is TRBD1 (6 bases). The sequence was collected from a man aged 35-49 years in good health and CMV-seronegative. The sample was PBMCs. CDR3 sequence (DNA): TGCGCCAGCAGCCACAGGGGATACGGCTACACCTTC. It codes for CASSHRGYGYTF.